This T cell receptor (beta chain) derives from a study of beta chain features in type 1 diabetes. Only a few counts were recorded for this clone. Its target is not known. Whole-study results and caveats: Patients with type 1 diabetes showed fewer VDJ junction insertions and more deletions.

Since all of the isolated RNA was reverse transcribed, expressed TCRB transcripts were what got sequenced. Naive, central memory and regulatory T cell samples produced a mean of roughly 3.8 million reads. TCRdb's copy holds only in-frame clones and misses some; the assay was immunoSEQ multiplex PCR. Of over 700,000 clones listed, 17% are singletons. V lost 11 bases and J lost 6; bases outside the gene matches: 9. This CDR3 contains 13 residues. Germline lookup yields CDR1 LNHDA and CDR2 SQIVND (reference sequence). The sample comprised naive CD4+ T cells from blood. The rearrangement uses TRBV19 and TRBJ2-4; 8 nucleotides line up with TRBD1. The receptor was derived from a woman younger than 35 in good health. The CDR3 reads CASRDRGANIQYF. Here the CDR3 DNA reads TGTGCCTCCAGAGACAGGGGCGCAAACATTCAGTACTTC. Full variable domain (outside the CDR3, taken from reference TRBV19 and TRBJ2-4): DGGITQSPKYLFRKEGQNVTLSCEQNLNHDAMYWYRQDPGQGLRLIYYSQIVNDFQKGDIAEGYSVSREKKESFPLTVTSAQKNPTAFYLCASRDRGANIQYFGAGTRLSVL.